This TCR beta chain was profiled in a study of cytomegalovirus exposure and HLA in healthy donors. CDR1 is LGHNA, CDR2 YSLEER, per germline. V dropped 0 bases and J dropped 8; count of bases not matched to a gene: 7. The CDR3 contains 15 residues. A multiplex PCR was run with 60 Vbeta primers and 13 Jbeta primers. Only in-frame clones appear in the TCRdb table, and some are missing; sequencing was by immunoSEQ multiplex PCR. The table lists some 160,000 clones. This rearrangement joins TRBV4-3 to TRBJ2-1, with 7 nucleotides matching TRBD2. The source is a young man in good health and CMV-seronegative. The sample taken for sequencing was PBMCs. The CDR3 region is CASSQDRGSGYEQFF. DNA for the CDR3: TGCGCCAGCAGCCAAGATCGCGGGAGTGGGTATGAGCAGTTCTTC.